The T cell receptor beta chain under discussion was sequenced for a study of blood T cell repertoires in COVID-19. The CDR3 contains 13 residues. J gave up 1 base and V 5 bases, and 0 bases lay outside the gene matches. CDR1 is MDHEN and CDR2 is SYDVKM in the germline V gene. In the source study's methods: The assay estimated nucleated cells by amplifying reference gene primers. The assay was immunoSEQ multiplex PCR, and TCRdb's table has in-frame clones only and misses some. V and J calls and clone size follow that table, whereas D and trimming were derived from the DNA. The data contain about 230,000 clones, under 90% of them seen just once; the ten biggest clones take up around 15%. This clone was recorded a few times. Everyone who took part was roughly 18 to 89 years old, and they came from about 25 US areas.

The sequence derives from a man aged 18 to 35 who had recovered from COVID-19. This chain uses TRBV28 with TRBJ2-3, with TRBD1 identical over 7 bases. The sequencing sample was made of PBMCs or T cells enriched from blood (not recorded which). Here the CDR3 reads CASSTGGTDTQYF. The CDR3 region has the DNA TGTGCCAGCAGTACAGGGGGCACAGATACGCAGTATTTT. Supplemented by reference TRBV28 and TRBJ2-3, the full variable domain reads DVKVTQSSRYLVKRTGEKVFLECVQDMDHENMFWYRQDPGLGLRLIYFSYDVKMKEKGDIPEGYSVSREKKERFSLILESASTNQTSMYLCASSTGGTDTQYFGPGTRLTVL.